This passage covers 22 T cell receptor beta chains from one sample sequenced in a study of shared clonotypes between healthy human individuals (dated by TCRdb to 2019 to 2021). The protocol used for the library was the immunoSEQ multiplex PCR assay. The table was pulled from immuneACCESS by TCRdb, which kept in-frame rearrangements only. Such tables lose some clones; where checked, under half of the loss comes from unresolved V genes, and the rest has no known cause. Within this sample are around 330,000 clones, with less than 85% of them counted one time only. The ten largest clones take up approximately 10% of the sample. Sequencing used memory CD4+ T cells sorted from blood. The cell subset or site label on this specimen signifies: CD45RA-negative fraction. Receptor source: a man in his thirties or forties in good health.

With regard to this clone: Other DNA variants within this sample encode the same CDR3. The chain links TRBV14 to TRBJ1-5; D uncertain. CDR1 is SGHDN, CDR2 FVKESK, per germline. This CDR3 has 13 residues. V lost 1 base and J lost 4, with 5 bases in between. The CDR3 coding sequence is TGTGCCAGCAGCCAAGGACTGAATCAGCCCCAGCATTTT. Translating it yields CASSQGLNQPQHF.

This clone came up once. The chain has TRBV5-4 and TRBJ2-1, with 9 bases matching TRBD2. CDR1 is SGHNT, CDR2 YYREEE, per germline (reference sequence). V was clipped by 4 bases and J by 9 bases; unmatched bases: 8. The CDR3 is made up of 14 amino acids. Here the CDR3 reads CASSMGGLAGEQFF. The CDR3 DNA reads as TGTGCCAGCAGCATGGGGGGACTAGCTGGTGAGCAGTTCTTC.

V is TRBV18 and J is TRBJ2-2; TRBD1 agrees at 12 bases. The junction had 9 bases not matched to a gene; V was cut back by 3 bases and J by 4 bases. The CDR3 totals 18 residues. Germline CDR1 is KGHSH and CDR2 is LQKENI. The chain's CDR3 is CASSPPPGQGASTGELFF. The DNA for the CDR3 is TGTGCCAGCTCACCCCCTCCGGGACAGGGGGCGAGCACCGGGGAGCTGTTTTTT.

This clone was detected a few times. The CDR3 loop is CAWSPILQTQYF. In DNA form, the CDR3 reads TGTGCCTGGAGCCCAATCCTGCAGACCCAGTACTTC. The genes are TRBV30 and TRBJ2-5, with D unclear. Germline-derived CDR1 and CDR2 are GTSNPN and SVGIG (reference sequence). The CDR3 runs to 12 residues. V lost 3 bases to trimming and J lost 6 bases, with 11 bases between them.

This chain uses TRBV5-1 with TRBJ1-5; no firm D call. From germline, CDR1 is SGHRS and CDR2 YFSETQ. This CDR3 region has 15 residues. The germline V and J ends were trimmed by 0 bases and 2 bases, with 9 bases remaining between them. CDR3 sequence (DNA): TGCGCCAGCAGCTTGGAAGGGATAGGCAATCAGCCCCAGCATTTT. Protein: CASSLEGIGNQPQHF.

The J gene is TRBJ2-5, the V gene TRBV27, with 14 bases fitting TRBD2. CDR1 is MNHEY, CDR2 SMNVEV, per germline (reference sequence). V trimming: 2 bases; J trimming: 4 bases; junction bases outside the gene matches: 18. The CDR3 sequence is 21 residues long. The CDR3 nucleotides read TGTGCCAGCAGTTTAGGGTTGTGGGACGGAGGGACTAGCGGGAGACTAGAGACCCAGTACTTC. Its protein is CASSLGLWDGGTSGRLETQYF.

This clone came up once. The chain combines TRBV7-2 with TRBJ2-5, with 11 positions matching TRBD2. CDR3 size: 17 residues. The trim removed 1 base at V and 5 bases at J, leaving 9 bases unmatched. The germline V gene encodes CDR1 SGHTA and CDR2 FQGNSA. The CDR3 is CASSLDGTSGLGETQYF. The CDR3 DNA sequence: TGTGCCAGCAGCTTAGACGGGACTAGCGGACTAGGGGAGACCCAGTACTTC.

The V call is TRBV5-4, the J call TRBJ2-4; D is perhaps TRBD1 or TRBD2 (5 bases each). V was cut by 0 bases and J by 3 bases, with 13 bases left in between. CDR3 length: 16 residues. CDR1 SGHNT and CDR2 YYREEE come from the germline V gene (reference sequence). DNA for the CDR3: TGTGCCAGCAGCTTGGGGCTCGGGGCAGGCAAAAACATTCAGTACTTC. Translation gives CASSLGLGAGKNIQYF.

The genes are TRBV29-1 and TRBJ2-2; 7 bases align to TRBD1. Trimming at V came to 4 bases and at J to 5 bases, leaving 4 bases not matched to a gene. CDR3 length: 13 amino acids. Germline values: CDR1 SQVTM, CDR2 ANQGSEA. This CDR3 reads CSVAAGGTGELFF. The CDR3 nucleotides are TGCAGCGTTGCCGCAGGGGGTACCGGGGAGCTGTTTTTT.

The rearrangement uses TRBV18 and TRBJ2-2; D gene unclear. CDR1 is KGHSH and CDR2 is LQKENI in the germline V gene. The CDR3 totals 16 residues. V shed 3 bases and J shed 3 bases, with 14 bases lying between them. The CDR3 spells CASSPVIPSHTGELFF. CDR3 coding DNA: TGTGCCAGCTCACCCGTTATACCCAGTCACACCGGGGAGCTGTTTTTT.

This clone appeared once. The chain couples TRBV6-6 to TRBJ1-2; D not certain. Deletions cut 8 bases from V and 4 bases from J, with 17 bases between. Germline V lookup: CDR1 MNHNY, CDR2 SVGAGI (reference sequence). CDR3 length: 14 amino acids. CDR3 nucleotides: TGTGCCAGCCGGTTACGTACGGCCGGCTATGGCTACACCTTC. Its translation: CASRLRTAGYGYTF.

This chain uses TRBV10-3 with TRBJ2-1, with a tentative D call TRBD2 (7 bases). V lost 3 bases to trimming and J lost 4 bases, with 19 bases between them. From germline, CDR1 is ENHRY and CDR2 SYGVKD. The CDR3 is 17 amino acids. The CDR3, as DNA: TGTGCCATCAGTGACTTAGGGGGGAGGGCCTCTTACAATGAGCAGTTCTTC. It is translated as CAISDLGGRASYNEQFF.

Here the CDR3 reads CASSLSPSGSLETQYF. In DNA form, the CDR3 reads TGTGCCAGCAGTTTATCGCCTAGCGGGAGCTTGGAGACCCAGTACTTC. The V call is TRBV27, the J call TRBJ2-5, with TRBD2 matching 10 bases. This CDR3 region has 16 residues. CDR1 is MNHEY, CDR2 SMNVEV, per germline (reference sequence). The ends lost 0 bases at V and 5 bases at J; junction bases unmatched: 6.

This clone showed up just once. The chain has TRBV6-5 and TRBJ2-7, with 7 bases lining up with TRBD1. The trim removed 5 bases at V and 8 bases at J, leaving 12 bases unmatched. Germline assignment: CDR1 MNHEY and CDR2 SVGAGI. This CDR3 spans 14 amino acids. For the CDR3, the DNA is TGTGCCAGCAGTACTCCGGGACAGCGGACAAAGCAGTACTTC. It specifies CASSTPGQRTKQYF.

The chain employs TRBV2 and TRBJ1-2; 9 bases align to TRBD1. The V and J ends lost 7 bases and 6 bases, in that order; junction bases with no gene match: 12. The length of the CDR3 is 15 residues. Germline CDR1 reads SNHLY; CDR2 reads FYNNEI. The CDR3 loop reads CASTQFGQGNDGYTF. DNA for the CDR3: TGTGCCAGCACCCAATTTGGACAGGGGAATGATGGCTACACCTTC.

The V call is TRBV9, the J call TRBJ2-2; TRBD2 is a possible D gene (6 bases). The CDR3 consists of 13 residues. Trimming cost V 3 bases and J 7 bases, with 10 bases left between them. Germline V lookup: CDR1 SGDLS, CDR2 YYNGEE. The CDR3 DNA is TGTGCCAGCAGCGCCGGAGGGGACGGGGAGCTGTTTTTT. The encoded protein is CASSAGGDGELFF.

This chain links TRBV10-1 with TRBJ2-5, with D perhaps TRBD1 or TRBD2 (5 bases each). CDR3 size: 16 residues. The germline V and J ends were trimmed by 4 bases and 4 bases, with 19 bases remaining between them. Per the germline V gene, CDR1 is WNHNN and CDR2 is SYGVQD (reference sequence). The CDR3 reads CASSAQGDALGETQYF. The CDR3 DNA reads as TGCGCCAGCAGTGCCCAAGGGGACGCGCTCGGAGAGACCCAGTACTTC.

This chain uses TRBV4-2 with TRBJ2-2; D call uncertain. The germline gives CDR1 LGHNA, CDR2 YNFKEQ. Between the trimmed V and J ends, which lost 1 base and 6 bases, there was a span of 6 bases. The CDR3 has 13 amino acids. The CDR3 protein is CASSQGTAGELFF. The CDR3 nucleotides read TGTGCCAGCAGCCAAGGGACGGCCGGGGAGCTGTTTTTT.

This clone has ten or more counts. V gene TRBV6-8 combines with J gene TRBJ2-1; D gene unclear. This CDR3 has 14 amino acids. Trimming left V 8 bases short and J 5 bases short, with 16 bases between. Germline lookup yields CDR1 MNHGY and CDR2 SAAAGT. As DNA, the CDR3 is TGTGCCAGCTCCCCCACCGGCCTAAACAATGAGCAGTTCTTC. Translation: CASSPTGLNNEQFF.

The V and J genes are TRBV6-6 and TRBJ1-5; 7 bases map to TRBD1. The ends lost 6 bases at V and 1 base at J; junction bases unmatched: 9. The germline gives CDR1 MNHNY, CDR2 SVGAGI (reference sequence). The CDR3 has 16 residues. The chain's CDR3 is CASSNRDRQSNQPQHF. In DNA, the CDR3 is TGTGCCAGCAGCAATCGGGACAGACAAAGCAATCAGCCCCAGCATTTT.

The chain has TRBV5-1 and TRBJ2-1, with 11 bases that match TRBD1. J lost 5 bases, V lost 1 base, and 2 bases had no gene match. The CDR3 contains 15 residues. Germline V gene data show CDR1 as SGHRS and CDR2 as YFSETQ. CDR3 loop: CASSLRTGGNNEQFF. In nucleotides, the CDR3 is TGCGCCAGCAGCTTGAGGACAGGGGGCAACAATGAGCAGTTCTTC.

J is TRBJ1-5 and V is TRBV15; D is possibly TRBD1 (6 bases). V lost 5 bases to trimming and J lost 4 bases, with 15 bases between them. The CDR3 is made up of 15 amino acids. Germline CDR1 LNHNV, CDR2 YYDKDF (reference sequence). CDR3 in DNA: TGTGCCACCAGCGTCTGGACAGCCTCGAATCAGCCCCAGCATTTT. This gives the protein CATSVWTASNQPQHF.